Below, 8 T cell receptor beta chains from the same sample are listed, as sequenced in a study of CD8+ T cells in alopecia areata. Treatment reported: oral pan-JAK inhibitor, 5-10 mg twice daily. Following extraction, RNA underwent reverse transcription to cDNA, which served as the sequencing template. Sequencing used immunoSEQ multiplex PCR; TCRdb keeps in-frame clones, though not all of them. The sample consists of about 200,000 clones, 55% to 70% of them appearing once. The source was CD4+ T cells sorted from blood, collected at week 24, from a patient treated with tofacitinib. The source of these receptors is a human donor with alopecia areata.

This clone was detected a few times. The rearrangement joins TRBV29-1 to TRBJ2-5; 7 nucleotides line up with TRBD2. CDR3 length: 14 amino acids. V trimming: 3 bases; J trimming: 5 bases; junction bases outside the gene matches: 9. Germline V gene data show CDR1 as SQVTM and CDR2 as ANQGSEA. The CDR3 sequence: CSVDPLGGLETQYF. The CDR3 bases are TGCAGCGTTGATCCACTGGGAGGGCTGGAGACCCAGTACTTC.

This clone was picked up a small number of times. V usage is TRBV9 and J usage is TRBJ2-2; D is ambiguous. Germline assignment: CDR1 SGDLS and CDR2 YYNGEE. The CDR3 is made up of 13 amino acids. V was trimmed by 4 bases and J by 6 bases, leaving 10 bases between them. CDR3 region: CASSRYSPGELFF. The DNA for the CDR3 is TGTGCCAGCAGCAGGTATTCCCCCGGGGAGCTGTTTTTT.

The rearrangement joins TRBV6-5 to TRBJ1-2; TRBD1 matches at 7 bases. There are 14 residues in the CDR3. The germline V gene has CDR1 MNHEY and CDR2 SVGAGI. V dropped 4 bases and J dropped 5; count of bases not matched to a gene: 7. CDR3 sequence reads: CASSSTGYIYGYTF. CDR3 DNA: TGTGCCAGCAGTTCGACAGGGTACATTTATGGCTACACCTTC.

The genes are TRBV30 and TRBJ1-2; no clear D. The CDR3 contains 13 residues. The V end was cut by 8 bases, the J end by 0 bases, with 13 bases between. Germline V lookup: CDR1 GTSNPN, CDR2 SVGIG (reference sequence). CDR3 amino acids: CARRRASNYGYTF. DNA for the CDR3: TGTGCCCGACGACGGGCTTCTAACTATGGCTACACCTTC.

This clone appeared once. This rearrangement joins TRBV4-2 to TRBJ1-4; TRBD1 might be the D (5 bases). Germline CDR1 and CDR2: LGHNA and YNFKEQ. V gave up 0 bases and J gave up 8 bases, with 10 bases separating them. CDR3 length equals 14 residues. The CDR3 coding sequence is TGTGCCAGCAGCCAAGAGGGGGGGTTGGAAAAACTGTTTTTT. This sequence encodes CASSQEGGLEKLFF.

This clone was observed a handful of times. This chain connects TRBV6-1 to TRBJ2-3; D is uncertain. V lost 8 bases, J lost 2 bases, and 14 bases lay in between. The germline gives CDR1 MNHNS, CDR2 SASEGT. The CDR3 covers 14 residues. This CDR3 is CASATSHTTDTQYF. The CDR3 nucleotides read TGTGCCAGCGCTACGTCTCACACCACAGATACGCAGTATTTT.

The V call is TRBV29-1, the J call TRBJ1-1, with 7 bases identical to TRBD1. From germline, CDR1 is SQVTM and CDR2 ANQGSEA. The CDR3 sequence is 14 residues long. The trim removed 2 bases at V and 4 bases at J, leaving 7 bases unmatched. The chain's CDR3 is CSVENRGRSTEAFF. For the CDR3, the DNA is TGCAGCGTTGAAAACAGGGGCAGGAGCACTGAAGCTTTCTTT.

This chain joins TRBV13 and TRBJ1-1; TRBD1 matches 7 bases. From germline, CDR1 is PRHDT and CDR2 FYEKMQ (reference sequence). The V gene end was trimmed by 4 bases and the J gene end by 8 bases; junction bases not matched to a gene: 7. The CDR3 runs 13 residues. CDR3 region: CASSSLVDREAFF. The CDR3 DNA reads as TGTGCCAGCAGCTCACTTGTGGACAGGGAAGCTTTCTTT.